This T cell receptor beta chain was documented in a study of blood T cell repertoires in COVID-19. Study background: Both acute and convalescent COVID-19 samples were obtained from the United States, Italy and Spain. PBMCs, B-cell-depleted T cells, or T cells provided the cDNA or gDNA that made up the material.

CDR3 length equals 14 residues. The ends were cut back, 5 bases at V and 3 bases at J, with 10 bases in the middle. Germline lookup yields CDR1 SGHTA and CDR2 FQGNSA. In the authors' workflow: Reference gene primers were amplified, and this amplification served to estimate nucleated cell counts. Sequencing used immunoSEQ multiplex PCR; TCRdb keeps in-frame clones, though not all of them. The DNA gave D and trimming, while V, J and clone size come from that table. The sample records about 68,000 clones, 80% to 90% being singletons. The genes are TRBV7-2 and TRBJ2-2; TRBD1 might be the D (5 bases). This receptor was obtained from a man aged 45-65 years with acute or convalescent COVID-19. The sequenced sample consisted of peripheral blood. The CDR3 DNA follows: TGTGCCAGCAGCATTCAACAGGACACCGGGGAGCTGTTTTTT. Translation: CASSIQQDTGELFF.